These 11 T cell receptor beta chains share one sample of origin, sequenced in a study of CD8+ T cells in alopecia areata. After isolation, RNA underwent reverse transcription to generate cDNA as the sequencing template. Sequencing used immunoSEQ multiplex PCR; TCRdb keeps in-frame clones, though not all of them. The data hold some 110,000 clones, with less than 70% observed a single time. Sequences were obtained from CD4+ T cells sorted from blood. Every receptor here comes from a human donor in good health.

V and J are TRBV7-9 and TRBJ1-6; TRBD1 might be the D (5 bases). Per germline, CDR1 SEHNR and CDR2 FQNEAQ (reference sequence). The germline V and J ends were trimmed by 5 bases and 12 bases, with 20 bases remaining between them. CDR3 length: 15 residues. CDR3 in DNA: TGTGCCAGCAGCCGGTCCGGTGCCGGGGGGGAACCCCTCCACTTT. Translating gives CASSRSGAGGEPLHF.

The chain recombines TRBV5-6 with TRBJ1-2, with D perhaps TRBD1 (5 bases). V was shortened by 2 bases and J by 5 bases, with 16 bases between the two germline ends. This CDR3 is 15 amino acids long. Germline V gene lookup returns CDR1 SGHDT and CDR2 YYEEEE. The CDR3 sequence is CASSFRSARGYGYTF. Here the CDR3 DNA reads TGTGCCAGCAGCTTCAGGTCCGCAAGGGGATATGGCTACACCTTC. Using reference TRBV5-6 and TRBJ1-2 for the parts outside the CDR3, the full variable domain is DAGVTQSPTHLIKTRGQQVTLRCSPKSGHDTVSWYQQALGQGPQFIFQYYEEEERQRGNFPDRFSGHQFPNYSSELNVNALLLGDSALYLCASSFRSARGYGYTFGSGTRLTVV.

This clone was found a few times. CDR3 residues: CASSLMGGQGDTGELFF. CDR3 bases: TGTGCCAGCAGCTTAATGGGAGGACAGGGGGACACCGGGGAGCTGTTTTTT. The J gene is TRBJ2-2, the V gene TRBV7-3; 10 bases are a match to TRBD1. Germline V gene lookup returns CDR1 SGHTA and CDR2 FQGTGA. The CDR3 is 17 amino acids. V lost 1 base and J lost 3; bases outside the gene matches: 5.

The CDR3 DNA follows: TGTGCCAGCCCGGGACGGAGAAATGAAAAACTGTTTTTT. The encoded protein is CASPGRRNEKLFF. The V and J genes are TRBV9 and TRBJ1-4; a possible D gene is TRBD1 (5 bases). CDR1 and CDR2 from the germline V gene are SGDLS and YYNGEE. V dropped 7 bases and J dropped 5 bases, with 12 bases sitting between them. This CDR3 has 13 residues.

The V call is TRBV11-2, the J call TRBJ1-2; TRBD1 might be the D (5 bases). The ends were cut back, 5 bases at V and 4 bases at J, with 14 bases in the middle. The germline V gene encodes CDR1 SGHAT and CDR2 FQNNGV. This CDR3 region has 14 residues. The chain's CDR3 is CASSTRDGIYGYTF. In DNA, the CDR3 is TGTGCCAGCAGCACCCGGGACGGTATCTATGGCTACACCTTC.

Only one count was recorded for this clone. The CDR3 spells CAWGPQGATNEKLFF. In DNA, the CDR3 is TGTGCCTGGGGGCCACAGGGAGCAACTAATGAAAAACTGTTTTTT. The rearrangement joins TRBV30 to TRBJ1-4, with D perhaps TRBD1 (6 bases). The V end lost 5 bases, the J end lost 0 bases, and 13 bases lay between the germline ends. Germline CDR1 GTSNPN, CDR2 SVGIG (reference sequence). The CDR3 loop spans 15 amino acids.

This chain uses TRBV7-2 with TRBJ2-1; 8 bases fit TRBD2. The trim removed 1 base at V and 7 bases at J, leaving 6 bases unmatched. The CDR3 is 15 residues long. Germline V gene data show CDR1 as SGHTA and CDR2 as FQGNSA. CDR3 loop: CASSLVRGGYNEQFF. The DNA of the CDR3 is TGTGCCAGCAGCTTAGTCCGGGGGGGCTATAATGAGCAGTTCTTC.

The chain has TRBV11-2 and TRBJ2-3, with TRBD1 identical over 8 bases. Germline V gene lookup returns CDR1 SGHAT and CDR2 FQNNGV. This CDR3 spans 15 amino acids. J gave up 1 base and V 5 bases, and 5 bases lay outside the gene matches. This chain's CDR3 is CASSRQGKGTDTQYF. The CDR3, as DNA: TGTGCCAGCAGCCGACAGGGGAAAGGCACAGATACGCAGTATTTT.

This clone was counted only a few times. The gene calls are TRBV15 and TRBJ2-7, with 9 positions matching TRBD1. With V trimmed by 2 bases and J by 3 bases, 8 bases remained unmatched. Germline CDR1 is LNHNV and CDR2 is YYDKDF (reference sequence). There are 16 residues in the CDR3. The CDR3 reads CATSRPGTGTIYEQYF. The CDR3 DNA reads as TGTGCCACCAGCAGACCCGGGACAGGGACAATCTACGAGCAGTACTTC. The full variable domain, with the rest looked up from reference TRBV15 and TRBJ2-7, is DAMVIQNPRYQVTQFGKPVTLSCSQTLNHNVMYWYQQKSSQAPKLLFHYYDKDFNNEADTPDNFQSRRPNTSFCFLDIRSPGLGDTAMYLCATSRPGTGTIYEQYFGPGTRLTVT.

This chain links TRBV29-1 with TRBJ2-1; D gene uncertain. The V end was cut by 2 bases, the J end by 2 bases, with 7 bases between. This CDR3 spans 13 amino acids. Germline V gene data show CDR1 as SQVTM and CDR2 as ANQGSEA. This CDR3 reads CSVELRAYNEQFF. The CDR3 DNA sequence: TGCAGCGTTGAACTTCGGGCCTACAATGAGCAGTTCTTC.

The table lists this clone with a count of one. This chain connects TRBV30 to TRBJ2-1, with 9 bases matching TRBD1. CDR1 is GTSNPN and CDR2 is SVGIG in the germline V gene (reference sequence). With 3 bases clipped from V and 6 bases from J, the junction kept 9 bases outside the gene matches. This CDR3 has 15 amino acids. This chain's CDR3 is CAWSDTGTGTNEQFF. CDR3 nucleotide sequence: TGTGCCTGGAGCGACACCGGGACAGGGACCAATGAGCAGTTCTTC.